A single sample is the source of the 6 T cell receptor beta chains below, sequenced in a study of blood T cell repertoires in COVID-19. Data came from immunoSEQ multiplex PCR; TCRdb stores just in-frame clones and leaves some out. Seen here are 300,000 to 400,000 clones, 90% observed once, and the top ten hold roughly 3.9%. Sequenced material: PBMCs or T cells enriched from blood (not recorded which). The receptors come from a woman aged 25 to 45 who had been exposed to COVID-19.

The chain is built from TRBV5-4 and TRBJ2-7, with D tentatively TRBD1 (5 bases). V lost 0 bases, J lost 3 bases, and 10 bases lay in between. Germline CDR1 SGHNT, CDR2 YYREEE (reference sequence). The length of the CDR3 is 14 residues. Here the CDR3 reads CASSLVGARYEQYF. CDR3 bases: TGTGCCAGCAGCTTGGTTGGGGCGCGCTACGAGCAGTACTTC.

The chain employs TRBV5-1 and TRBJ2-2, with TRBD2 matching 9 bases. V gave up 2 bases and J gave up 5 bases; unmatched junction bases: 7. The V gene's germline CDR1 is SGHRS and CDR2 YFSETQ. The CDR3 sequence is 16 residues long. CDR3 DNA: TGCGCCAGCAGCTTTCCTAGCGGGGTGATAACCGGGGAGCTGTTTTTT. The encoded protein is CASSFPSGVITGELFF.

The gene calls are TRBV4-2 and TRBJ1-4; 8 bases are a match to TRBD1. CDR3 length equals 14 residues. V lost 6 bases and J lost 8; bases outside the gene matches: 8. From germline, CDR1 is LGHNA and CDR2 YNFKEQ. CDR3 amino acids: CASRGQGGEEKLFF. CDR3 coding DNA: TGTGCCAGCAGAGGACAGGGAGGTGAAGAAAAACTGTTTTTT.

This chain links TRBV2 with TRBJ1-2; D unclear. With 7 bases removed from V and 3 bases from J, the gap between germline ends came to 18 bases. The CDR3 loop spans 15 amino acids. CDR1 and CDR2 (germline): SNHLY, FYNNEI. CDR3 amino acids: CASTPGGSRDYGYTF. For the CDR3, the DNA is TGTGCCAGCACCCCCGGAGGATCTCGGGACTATGGCTACACCTTC.

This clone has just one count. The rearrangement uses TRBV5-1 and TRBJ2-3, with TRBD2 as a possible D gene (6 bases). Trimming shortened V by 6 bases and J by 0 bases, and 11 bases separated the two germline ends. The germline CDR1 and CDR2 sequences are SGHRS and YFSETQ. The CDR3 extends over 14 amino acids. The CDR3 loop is CASNVGGSTDTQYF. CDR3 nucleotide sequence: TGCGCCAGCAATGTTGGGGGGAGCACAGATACGCAGTATTTT.

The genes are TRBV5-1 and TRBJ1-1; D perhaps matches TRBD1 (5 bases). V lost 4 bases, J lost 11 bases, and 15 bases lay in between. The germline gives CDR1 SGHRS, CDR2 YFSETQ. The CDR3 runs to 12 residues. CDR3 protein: CASSGAGISAFF. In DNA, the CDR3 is TGCGCCAGCAGCGGGGCGGGGATCTCTGCTTTCTTT. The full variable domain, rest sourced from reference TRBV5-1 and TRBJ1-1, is KAGVTQTPRYLIKTRGQQVTLSCSPISGHRSVSWYQQTPGQGLQFLFEYFSETQRNKGNFPGRFSGRQFSNSRSEMNVSTLELGDSALYLCASSGAGISAFFGQGTRLTVV.